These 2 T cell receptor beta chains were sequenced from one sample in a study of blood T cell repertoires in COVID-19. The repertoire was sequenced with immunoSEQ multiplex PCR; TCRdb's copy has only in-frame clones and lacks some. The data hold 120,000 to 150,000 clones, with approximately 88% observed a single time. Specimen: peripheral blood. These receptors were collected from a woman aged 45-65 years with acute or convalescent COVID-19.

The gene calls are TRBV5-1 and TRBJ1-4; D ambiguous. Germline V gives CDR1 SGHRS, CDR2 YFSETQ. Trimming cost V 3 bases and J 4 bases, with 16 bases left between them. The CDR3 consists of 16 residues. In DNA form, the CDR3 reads TGCGCCAGCAGCTCTTCCCTCGCAGAGGGTAATGAAAAACTGTTTTTT. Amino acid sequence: CASSSSLAEGNEKLFF. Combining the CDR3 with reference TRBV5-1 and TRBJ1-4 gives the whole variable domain KAGVTQTPRYLIKTRGQQVTLSCSPISGHRSVSWYQQTPGQGLQFLFEYFSETQRNKGNFPGRFSGRQFSNSRSEMNVSTLELGDSALYLCASSSSLAEGNEKLFFGSGTQLSVL.

The DNA of the CDR3 is TGTCCTCTAACGGTGAATCGCTCCTACAATGAGCAGTTCTTC. Translation gives CPLTVNRSYNEQFF. The rearrangement joins TRBV21-1 to TRBJ2-1; the table's D gene call, TRBD2, was not cross checked with the DNA. TRBV21-1 is a recognized pseudogene. The CDR3 is 14 amino acids.